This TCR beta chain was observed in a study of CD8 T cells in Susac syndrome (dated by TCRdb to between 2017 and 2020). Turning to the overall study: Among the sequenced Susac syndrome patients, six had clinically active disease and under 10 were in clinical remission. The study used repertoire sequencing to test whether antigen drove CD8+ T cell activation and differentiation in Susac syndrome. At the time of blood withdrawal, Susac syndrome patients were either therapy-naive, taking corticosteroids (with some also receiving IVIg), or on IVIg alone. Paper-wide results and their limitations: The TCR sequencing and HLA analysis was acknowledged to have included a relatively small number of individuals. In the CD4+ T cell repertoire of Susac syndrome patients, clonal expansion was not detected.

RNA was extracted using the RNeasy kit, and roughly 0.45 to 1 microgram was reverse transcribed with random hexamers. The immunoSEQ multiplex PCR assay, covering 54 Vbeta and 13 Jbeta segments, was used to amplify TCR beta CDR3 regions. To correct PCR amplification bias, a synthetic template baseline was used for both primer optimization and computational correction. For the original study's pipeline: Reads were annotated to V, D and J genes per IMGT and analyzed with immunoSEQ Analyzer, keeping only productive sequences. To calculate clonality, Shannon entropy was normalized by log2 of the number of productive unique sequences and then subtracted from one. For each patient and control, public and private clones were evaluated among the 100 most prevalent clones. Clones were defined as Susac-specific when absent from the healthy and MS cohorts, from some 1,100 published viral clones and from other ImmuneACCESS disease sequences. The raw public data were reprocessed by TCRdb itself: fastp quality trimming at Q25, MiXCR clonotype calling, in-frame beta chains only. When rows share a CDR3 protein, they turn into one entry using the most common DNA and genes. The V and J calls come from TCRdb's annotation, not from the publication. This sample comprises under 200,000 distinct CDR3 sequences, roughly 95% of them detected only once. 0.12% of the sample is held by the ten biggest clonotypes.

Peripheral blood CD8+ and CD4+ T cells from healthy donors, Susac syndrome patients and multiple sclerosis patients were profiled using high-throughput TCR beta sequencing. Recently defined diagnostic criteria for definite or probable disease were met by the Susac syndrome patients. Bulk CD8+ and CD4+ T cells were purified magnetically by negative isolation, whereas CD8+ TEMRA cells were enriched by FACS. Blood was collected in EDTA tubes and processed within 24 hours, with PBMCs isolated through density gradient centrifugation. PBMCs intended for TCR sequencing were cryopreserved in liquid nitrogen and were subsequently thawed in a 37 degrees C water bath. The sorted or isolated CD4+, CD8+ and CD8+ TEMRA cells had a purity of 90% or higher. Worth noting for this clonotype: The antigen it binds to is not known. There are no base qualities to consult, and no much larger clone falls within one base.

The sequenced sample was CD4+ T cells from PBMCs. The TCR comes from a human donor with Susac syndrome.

The CDR3 region: CASSPRLVTGELFF. Here is the DNA: TGTGCCAGCAGCCCCCGGCTAGTTACCGGGGAGCTGTTTTTT. The V and J segments used are TRBV11-1 and TRBJ2-2, with the D gene call left open. The germline V gene encodes CDR1 SGHAT and CDR2 FQDESV (reference sequence). The CDR3 spans 14 residues, from the cysteine through the phenylalanine. Of all the DNA, just the CDR3 is kept, 42 bases in frame from base 1. V lost 5 bases and J lost 5 bases; the stretch between them is 12 bases long.